A single sample gave rise to the 5 T cell receptor beta chains below, sequenced in a study of cytomegalovirus exposure and HLA in healthy donors. Researchers ran the PCR with 60 Vbeta and 13 Jbeta primers. The repertoire was sequenced with immunoSEQ multiplex PCR; TCRdb's copy has only in-frame clones and lacks some. The sample lists roughly 140,000 clones, around three quarters occurring once. Sequencing was done on a sample of PBMCs. These receptors came from a woman between 18 and 29 years old in good health and CMV-seropositive.

This chain joins TRBV6-5 and TRBJ2-7; perhaps TRBD1 as D (5 bases). The CDR3 has 16 residues. V was cut by 3 bases and J by 2 bases, with 17 bases left in between. In germline, CDR1 is MNHEY, CDR2 SVGAGI. The CDR3: CASSYTLGDLAYEQYF. The DNA of the CDR3 is TGTGCCAGCAGTTATACGCTAGGGGATTTAGCCTACGAGCAGTACTTC.

The chain carries TRBV29-1 and TRBJ1-5, with TRBD1 identical over 7 bases. V was clipped by 8 bases and J by 3 bases; unmatched bases: 13. The V gene's germline CDR1 is SQVTM and CDR2 ANQGSEA. This CDR3 comprises 15 residues. CDR3 protein: CSTREGRGINQPQHF. In nucleotides, the CDR3 is TGCAGCACACGGGAGGGCAGGGGGATCAATCAGCCCCAGCATTTT. The full variable domain, completed using reference TRBV29-1 and TRBJ1-5, is SAVISQKPSRDICQRGTSLTIQCQVDSQVTMMFWYRQQPGQSLTLIATANQGSEATYESGFVIDKFPISRPNLTFSTLTVSNMSPEDSSIYLCSTREGRGINQPQHFGDGTRLSIL.

A single count supports this clone. The identical CDR3 is also encoded by other nucleotide sequences in the sample. The CDR3 nucleotides are TGCGCCAGCAGCCAAGTAGTGGCAGGACTCATTTACGGCTACACCTTC. Protein: CASSQVVAGLIYGYTF. J is TRBJ1-2 and V is TRBV4-1; D unclear. The V end was cut by 1 base, the J end by 8 bases, with 20 bases between. Germline assignment: CDR1 MGHRA and CDR2 YSYEKL. The CDR3 totals 16 residues.

The chain has TRBV28 and TRBJ1-2; weak D call: TRBD1 (6 bases). CDR1 MDHEN and CDR2 SYDVKM come from the germline V gene. V was cut by 3 bases and J by 8 bases, with 25 bases left in between. The CDR3 has 17 amino acids. CDR3 DNA: TGTGCCAGCAGTTTTATCGGTGTGGGCAAGGGGGTTGGGGGCTACACCTTC. As protein: CASSFIGVGKGVGGYTF.

The J gene is TRBJ2-5, the V gene TRBV7-9, with 9 bases that match TRBD1. The trim removed 5 bases at V and 2 bases at J, leaving 3 bases unmatched. The germline V gene encodes CDR1 SEHNR and CDR2 FQNEAQ (reference sequence). The CDR3 has 14 residues. In DNA form, the CDR3 reads TGTGCCAGCAGCACGGGACAGGGACAAGAGACCCAGTACTTC. It specifies CASSTGQGQETQYF. Variable domain in full (rest from reference TRBV7-9 and TRBJ2-5): DTGVSQNPRHKITKRGQNVTFRCDPISEHNRLYWYRQTLGQGPEFLTYFQNEAQLEKSRLLSDRFSAERPKGSFSTLEIQRTEQGDSAMYLCASSTGQGQETQYFGPGTRLLVL.